This T cell receptor beta chain was profiled in a study of beta chain features in type 1 diabetes. CDR1 is LGHNA, CDR2 YSLEER, per germline. CDR3 length: 13 residues. V lost 4 bases and J 8 bases, leaving 14 bases between the germline ends. Study outcomes and limitations: VDJ junctions from patients with type 1 diabetes contained fewer insertions and more deletions. PCR might show a preference for shorter templates, equally across patients and controls.

This clone was found a few times. Its specificity is not known. Isolated RNA was reverse transcribed in full, so expressed TCRB transcripts were sequenced. TCRdb keeps only in-frame clones here, not all; method: immunoSEQ multiplex PCR. The data contain 400,000 to 500,000 clones, approximately 15% of them singletons. Averaging about 116 mL, one heparinised blood draw was given by each donor. Sorting with CD45RO/CCR7/CD25/CD127/CD95/CD27 yielded naive, central memory, regulatory and stem-like memory CD4+ cells. The chain combines TRBV4-3 with TRBJ1-1; D gene ambiguous. This TCR came from a young man in good health. Sequenced: naive CD4+ T cells from blood. CDR3 sequence: CASSRKKAEEAFF. CDR3 nucleotide sequence: TGCGCCAGCAGCCGCAAGAAGGCGGAGGAAGCTTTCTTT.